This TCR beta chain was recovered during a study of T-cell reconstitution after alpha-beta-depleted transplantation in children. TCRbeta library construction was performed incorporating unique molecular identifiers. Using its own MiXCR run on the PCR reads, TCRdb lists one record per CDR3 protein. Of about 640,000 distinct CDR3 sequences in the sample, around 13% are singletons; the top ten hold approximately 2%. CDR1 is SGHAT and CDR2 is FQDESV in the germline V gene (reference sequence). The germline V and J ends were trimmed by 5 bases and 0 bases, with 20 bases remaining between them. The CDR3 is 19 amino acids. This clonotype was observed a handful of times.

The receptor was isolated from a male patient aged 10 to 17 who had a stem cell transplant for acute myeloid leukemia, so the T cells may come from the graft donor. The gene calls are TRBV11-1 and TRBJ2-6; a possible D gene is TRBD2 (5 bases). The source material was PBMCs, mostly from graft donor cells, sampled 360 days after TCRalphabeta/CD19-depleted stem cell transplant. CDR3: CASSPEELGKSSGANVLTF. CDR3 in DNA: TGTGCCAGCAGCCCGGAGGAACTAGGGAAGAGCTCTGGGGCCAACGTCCTGACTTTC.